Listed below are T cell receptor beta chains from one sample, sequenced in a study of blood T cell repertoires in COVID-19. Assay: immunoSEQ multiplex PCR; the TCRdb copy retains only in-frame clones and omits some. Found here are 85,000 to 130,000 clones, around four fifths of them singletons; the top ten hold around 4.8%. The sequencing sample was made of peripheral blood. The receptors stem from a man in his sixties with acute or convalescent COVID-19. CDR3s include the opening cysteine and the closing phenylalanine or tryptophan. A D gene is named only where the DNA matches it firmly. The size entry is marked missing in some rows and otherwise reads once, few, many or a size class.

V: TRBV29-1; D: -; size: -; J: TRBJ1-1; CDR3: CSVFSAGARNTEAFF; DNA: TGCAGCGTATTCTCGGCAGGCGCAAGGAACACTGAAGCTTTCTTT
V: TRBV5-1; D: TRBD1; size: -; J: TRBJ2-5; CDR3: CASSLVSGGETQYF; DNA: TGCGCCAGCAGCTTGGTATCAGGGGGTGAGACCCAGTACTTC
V: TRBV2; D: -; size: -; J: TRBJ1-5; CDR3: CASSERGSRSNQPQHF; DNA: TGTGCCAGCAGTGAAAGGGGGTCGCGGAGCAATCAGCCCCAGCATTTT
V: TRBV9; D: TRBD1; size: -; J: TRBJ1-3; CDR3: CASSFGQGRPNTIYF; DNA: TGTGCCAGCAGCTTTGGACAGGGAAGGCCAAACACCATATATTTT
V: TRBV10-3; D: -; size: -; J: TRBJ1-4; CDR3: CAISESARPNEKLFF; DNA: TGTGCCATCAGTGAGTCGGCCAGGCCTAATGAAAAACTGTTTTTT
V: TRBV6-2/TRBV6-3; D: -; size: -; J: TRBJ2-6; CDR3: CASSYTGMGANVLTF; DNA: TGTGCCAGCAGTTACACAGGGATGGGGGCCAACGTCCTGACTTTC
V: TRBV7-2; D: -; size: -; J: TRBJ2-1; CDR3: CASSLFTATAGEQFF; DNA: TGTGCCAGCAGCTTATTTACCGCTACAGCAGGCGAGCAGTTCTTC
V: TRBV6-5; D: -; size: -; J: TRBJ2-7; CDR3: CASSILGGVYEQYF; DNA: TGTGCCAGCAGTATCCTAGGGGGGGTCTACGAGCAGTACTTC
V: TRBV6-2/TRBV6-3; D: TRBD2; size: -; J: TRBJ2-1; CDR3: CASSHLSSGRAIEQFF; DNA: TGTGCCAGCAGTCACCTCTCTAGCGGGAGGGCCATTGAGCAGTTCTTC
V: TRBV19; D: TRBD1; size: -; J: TRBJ1-1; CDR3: CASFNRDRRTEAFF; DNA: TGTGCCAGTTTTAACCGGGACAGACGCACTGAAGCTTTCTTT
V: TRBV30; D: -; size: -; J: TRBJ1-2; CDR3: CAWSETGYYGYTF; DNA: TGTGCCTGGAGCGAGACGGGATACTATGGCTACACCTTC
V: TRBV6-5; D: -; size: -; J: TRBJ1-4; CDR3: CASGGWATNEKLFF; DNA: TGTGCCAGCGGGGGGTGGGCAACTAATGAAAAACTGTTTTTT
V: TRBV27; D: TRBD2; size: -; J: TRBJ2-7; CDR3: CASMKLAGEYYEQYF; DNA: TGTGCCAGCATGAAACTAGCGGGAGAGTACTACGAGCAGTACTTC
V: TRBV7-6; D: -; size: -; J: TRBJ2-7; CDR3: CASSLGAGGYEQYF; DNA: TGTGCCAGCAGCTTAGGGGCAGGGGGGTACGAGCAGTACTTC
V: TRBV7-3; D: -; size: -; J: TRBJ2-5; CDR3: CASSRSRAGPGETQYF; DNA: TGTGCCAGCAGCCGTTCCAGGGCAGGGCCGGGAGAGACCCAGTACTTC
V: TRBV27; D: -; size: once; J: TRBJ2-3; CDR3: CASRWEPTDTQYF; DNA: TGTGCCAGTCGTTGGGAGCCCACAGATACGCAGTATTTT
V: TRBV7-2; D: TRBD1; size: -; J: TRBJ2-4; CDR3: CASSLAGQQNIQYF; DNA: TGTGCCAGCAGCTTAGCGGGACAGCAAAACATTCAGTACTTC
V: TRBV7-2; D: -; size: -; J: TRBJ1-3; CDR3: CASSLARDSGNTIYF; DNA: TGTGCCAGCAGCTTAGCACGGGACTCTGGAAACACCATATATTTT
V: TRBV5-4; D: TRBD1; size: once; J: TRBJ1-1; CDR3: CASSPVPGQTNTEAFF; DNA: TGTGCCAGCAGCCCAGTACCGGGACAGACGAACACTGAAGCTTTCTTT
V: TRBV7-9; D: TRBD1; size: few; J: TRBJ2-7; CDR3: CASSWGQGAGEQYF; DNA: TGTGCCAGCAGCTGGGGACAGGGAGCAGGCGAGCAGTACTTC
V: TRBV30; D: -; size: once; J: TRBJ2-1; CDR3: CAWSVNINPYNEQFF; DNA: TGTGCCTGGAGTGTAAACATTAATCCTTACAATGAGCAGTTCTTC
V: TRBV5-1; D: TRBD2; size: -; J: TRBJ2-3; CDR3: CASSSETSGRTQYF; DNA: TGCGCCAGCAGCTCGGAGACTAGCGGGAGGACGCAGTATTTT
V: TRBV4-2; D: -; size: -; J: TRBJ1-2; CDR3: CASSQDRVGGYTF; DNA: TGTGCCAGCAGCCAAGACAGGGTTGGGGGCTACACCTTC
V: TRBV6-5; D: -; size: few; J: TRBJ1-5; CDR3: CASSYGTGSNQPQHF; DNA: TGTGCCAGCAGTTACGGCACAGGTAGCAATCAGCCCCAGCATTTT
V: TRBV3-1/TRBV3-2; D: TRBD1; size: -; J: TRBJ1-2; CDR3: CASSQQGERGTYGYTF; DNA: TGTGCCAGCAGCCAACAGGGGGAGAGAGGGACCTATGGCTACACCTTC
V: TRBV10-3; D: TRBD1; size: few; J: TRBJ1-2; CDR3: CAISDGDRVIYGYTF; DNA: TGTGCCATCAGTGACGGGGACAGGGTGATCTATGGCTACACCTTC
V: TRBV7-6; D: TRBD2; size: -; J: TRBJ2-1; CDR3: CASSLGPGGGSYVNEQFF; DNA: TGTGCCAGCAGCTTAGGGCCGGGGGGAGGGTCCTACGTTAATGAGCAGTTCTTC
V: TRBV9; D: TRBD2; size: -; J: TRBJ2-1; CDR3: CASGTSGGYNEQFF; DNA: TGTGCCAGCGGGACTAGCGGAGGATACAATGAGCAGTTCTTC
V: TRBV30; D: TRBD1; size: -; J: TRBJ1-6; CDR3: CAWAPKGADSPLHF; DNA: TGTGCCTGGGCACCTAAGGGGGCCGATTCACCCCTCCACTTT
V: TRBV5-1; D: TRBD2; size: -; J: TRBJ2-7; CDR3: CASSLVVAGAYEQYF; DNA: TGCGCCAGCAGCTTGGTAGTAGCGGGAGCCTACGAGCAGTACTTC
V: TRBV2; D: TRBD1; size: -; J: TRBJ2-3; CDR3: CASSSTGGRADTQYF; DNA: TGTGCCAGCAGTTCTACAGGGGGCAGGGCAGATACGCAGTATTTT
V: TRBV7-2; D: TRBD2; size: once; J: TRBJ2-3; CDR3: CASSFWTSGITQYF; DNA: TGTGCCAGCAGCTTTTGGACTAGCGGGATTACGCAGTATTTT
V: TRBV30; D: -; size: -; J: TRBJ1-5; CDR3: CAWSFSGNQPQHF; DNA: TGTGCCTGGAGTTTTTCAGGCAATCAGCCCCAGCATTTT
V: TRBV2; D: -; size: many; J: TRBJ2-7; CDR3: CASTYRVYEQYF; DNA: TGTGCCAGCACCTACAGAGTCTACGAGCAGTACTTC
V: TRBV28; D: -; size: -; J: TRBJ1-5; CDR3: CASGIRGFNQPQHF; DNA: TGTGCCAGTGGCATTCGGGGGTTCAATCAGCCCCAGCATTTT
V: TRBV10-3; D: -; size: -; J: TRBJ2-7; CDR3: CAISLRKGTYEQYF; DNA: TGTGCCATCAGCCTTAGAAAGGGGACCTACGAGCAGTACTTC
V: TRBV6-1; D: TRBD1; size: -; J: TRBJ1-2; CDR3: CASSEPEGTGASGYTF; DNA: TGTGCCAGCAGTGAACCTGAGGGGACAGGGGCGAGTGGCTACACCTTC
V: TRBV27; D: TRBD1; size: -; J: TRBJ2-1; CDR3: CASSRTGGAYEQFF; DNA: TGTGCCAGCAGCAGGACAGGGGGCGCGTATGAGCAGTTCTTC
V: TRBV29-1; D: TRBD2; size: few; J: TRBJ2-5; CDR3: CSVEEPLGIAGGRQETQYF; DNA: TGCAGCGTTGAAGAACCCCTGGGAATAGCGGGAGGAAGGCAAGAGACCCAGTACTTC
V: TRBV24-1; D: TRBD1; size: few; J: TRBJ1-5; CDR3: CATSATGVQPQHF; DNA: TGTGCCACCAGTGCCACAGGGGTACAGCCCCAGCATTTT